Given below is one T cell receptor (beta chain) in context. It lacks a known antigen. An end of the junction does not agree with germline; a read error may underlie this. Receptor amplification or capture employed 5' RACE. The run used an Illumina HiSeq 2000. Template switching introduced a universal primer binding site; the final cDNA contained a unique molecular identifier, enabling accurate counting of TCR cDNA molecules. Specific primers in the conserved constant-segment region were used to synthesize first-strand cDNA for the TCR alpha and beta chains. Each cDNA library was double barcoded, with a SMART-Mk sample barcode plus Illumina barcodes, to control for contamination. TruSeq adapter sequences and Illumina sample barcodes were added in two successive PCR steps. Sequencing of the TCR alpha and beta cDNA libraries was done on the Illumina HiSeq platform using custom primers. As for the original processing: Unique molecular identifiers were extracted from raw reads with MiGEC, and CDR3 positions were determined with MiXCR. For each individual, recombination models were inferred using an EM algorithm with the repgenHMM and IGoR tools. The analysis of shared clonotypes was done with the tcR package in R, with sharing normalized by the product of cloneset sizes. Out-of-frame nonproductive sequences were analyzed to study raw recombination free of thymic and clonal selection effects. Using fastp trimming at Q25 and MiXCR clonotype assembly, TCRdb reanalyzed the public sequencing data and kept in-frame beta chains. Rows matching on CDR3 protein sequence are summarized as one entry with the most common DNA and genes. TCRdb assigned the V and J calls; the authors' analysis was not used. The sample contains 200,000 to 250,000 distinct CDR3 sequences, 7.5% of them found a single time. The ten largest clones take up less than 6.5% of the sample.

Every donor was a healthy Caucasian. The twin cohort consisted of three pairs of female monozygotic twins, all aged roughly 18 to 30 years. Positive isolation kits from Invitrogen were used to isolate the CD4+ and CD8+ T cell populations. The CDR3 has 16 amino acids, counting the end cysteine and phenylalanine. Just CDR3 DNA is preserved here, 48 bases in frame from base 1. For CDR1 and CDR2, the germline V gene lists MNHNS and SASEGT. The data originate from a study of identical twins (dated by TCRdb to the mid-2010s). A note on the overall study: TCR alpha and beta repertoires from monozygotic twins, unrelated adults of various ages and cord blood were deep-sequenced to test whether fetal clonotypes persist. To rule out contamination, replicate twin experiments were performed at different times with different library preparation protocols.

Here is what the overall study found, with its caveats: Because the same donors could not be followed over many years, the conclusions depended on cross-sectional statistical analysis. The excess sharing between twins in beta out-of-frame sequences was weaker because fewer shared sequences reduced the signal-to-noise ratio. Invariant T cells such as MAIT and iNKT could partly confound zero-insertion analyses, though diverse VJ usage argued against this for most clonotypes. Compared with coincidental sharing between unrelated individuals, out-of-frame TCR alpha sequences shared between twins had an excess of sequences with low generation probability. Abundant cord blood beta clonotypes carried fewer insertions; young adult naive repertoires showed a weaker similar trend, while memory repertoires showed none. In monozygotic twins, out-of-frame TCR alpha sharing was systematically underestimated by recombination models, although the models agreed with sharing between unrelated individuals.

A further study also used this sample, focusing on yellow fever vaccine responses in identical twins. In that second paper, the authors write: According to the authors, in identical twins the way T cells responded to vaccination appeared partly convergent and partly personalized. In identical twins, the study followed T cell clones that responded to the vaccine with precision.

Sequencing was carried out using CD8+ T cells sorted from blood. The clonotype comes from a woman aged 18-35 years in good health. The sequence joins TRBV6-1 to TRBJ2-1; 13 bases in between match TRBD2. The CDR3 protein is CASSEVSGTSGEALVF. The sequenced DNA: TGTGCCAGCAGTGAAGTATCCGGGACTAGCGGGGAGGCCCTGGTCTTC.